The 19 T cell receptor beta chains below all came from one sample that was sequenced in a study of T cells after yellow fever vaccination (dated by TCRdb to the late 2010s). Library creation used 5' RACE. Sequencing was performed on an Illumina HiSeq 2500. TCRdb ran its own pipeline on the public reads, namely fastp trimming at Q25 and MiXCR clone calling, and kept in-frame beta chains. Rows are unified per CDR3 protein, each entry keeping the most common DNA and genes. The sample data list around 26,000 distinct CDR3 sequences, and less than 4% of these were observed just once. The ten largest clones capture 0.85% to 1% of the sample. The sample's treatment or condition, from its label and the paper: live attenuated yellow fever vaccine strain. This sample comprised PBMCs, either bulk or a sorted T-cell subset (CD4+, CD8+, memory, or dextramer-sorted; not recorded which), obtained roughly 45 days after the first yellow fever vaccination. The origin of the receptors is a man aged 18 to 29 who received the YFV17D yellow fever vaccine.

The table lists this clonotype with many counts. CDR3 sequence reads: CASSLGTGGWAGELFF. The CDR3 DNA is TGCGCCAGCAGCTTGGGGACAGGGGGCTGGGCCGGGGAGCTGTTTTTT. The rearrangement links TRBV5-1 to TRBJ2-2; TRBD1 matches 11 bases. This CDR3 has 16 residues. In germline, CDR1 is SGHRS, CDR2 YFSETQ. Trimming removed 0 bases from V and 6 bases from J; junction bases left unmatched: 4. The full variable domain, completed using reference TRBV5-1 and TRBJ2-2, is KAGVTQTPRYLIKTRGQQVTLSCSPISGHRSVSWYQQTPGQGLQFLFEYFSETQRNKGNFPGRFSGRQFSNSRSEMNVSTLELGDSALYLCASSLGTGGWAGELFFGEGSRLTVL.

This clonotype ranks as medium-sized (0.01 to 0.1%). V is TRBV5-1 and J is TRBJ2-1; the match to TRBD2 covers 7 bases. V lost 4 bases and J lost 7; bases outside the gene matches: 14. This CDR3 comprises 16 residues. CDR1 is SGHRS and CDR2 is YFSETQ in the germline V gene. The CDR3 loop is CASSETPSGTWNEQFF. For the CDR3, the DNA is TGCGCCAGCAGCGAAACCCCCAGCGGGACGTGGAATGAGCAGTTCTTC.

The rearrangement uses TRBV5-6 and TRBJ2-1; perhaps TRBD2 as D (5 bases). The CDR3 spans 15 residues. Germline V CDR1 and CDR2: SGHDT, YYEEEE. Trimming removed 3 bases at V and 0 bases at J, with 10 bases between. The CDR3 coding sequence is TGTGCCAGCAGCTCGGGATTCAGCTCCTACAATGAGCAGTTCTTC. This translates into CASSSGFSSYNEQFF.

This clonotype occurred many times. The chain joins TRBV7-3 to TRBJ2-1; 9 bases are shared with TRBD2. The CDR3 covers 15 residues. The germline V gene encodes CDR1 SGHTA and CDR2 FQGTGA. Trimming at V came to 2 bases and at J to 2 bases, leaving 1 base not matched to a gene. The CDR3 loop is CASSLLAGTYNEQFF. The CDR3 nucleotides read TGTGCCAGCAGCTTACTAGCGGGGACCTACAATGAGCAGTTCTTC.

This clonotype was seen more than once but under ten times. A clone one base away is much larger, so this may be a read error. This chain uses TRBV5-1 with TRBJ1-2, with 10 bases aligning to TRBD1. Germline CDR1 and CDR2: SGHRS and YFSETQ. V shed 2 bases and J 6 bases; nucleotides not matched to a gene: 7. This CDR3 region has 15 residues. DNA for the CDR3: TGCGCCAGCAGCTTCGGACAGGGGGAAAGTGATGGCTACACCTTC. Residues: CASSFGQGESDGYTF.

This clonotype was found many times. This rearrangement joins TRBV7-2 to TRBJ2-2, with 10 bases fitting TRBD2. The CDR3 spans 15 residues. Germline-derived CDR1 and CDR2 are SGHTA and FQGNSA. J gave up 5 bases and V 5 bases, and 5 bases lay outside the gene matches. The CDR3 protein is CASSLRTSGTGELFF. DNA for the CDR3: TGTGCCAGCAGCCTACGGACTAGCGGTACCGGGGAGCTGTTTTTT.

This clonotype was counted many times. The gene calls are TRBV7-2 and TRBJ2-4; TRBD1 is a possible D gene (6 bases). The CDR3 loop spans 13 amino acids. V was pared by 6 bases and J by 3 bases, with 9 bases between. Germline CDR1 reads SGHTA; CDR2 reads FQGNSA. The CDR3 here is CASSKDSKNIQYF. The CDR3 DNA is TGTGCCAGCAGTAAGGACAGCAAAAACATTCAGTACTTC.

This clonotype was seen repeatedly, ten times or more. The chain has TRBV7-6 and TRBJ2-5; 9 bases align to TRBD1. Germline values: CDR1 SGHVS, CDR2 FNYEAQ. This CDR3 has 16 residues. After removal of 0 bases from V and 2 bases from J, the junction contained 4 bases not matched to a gene. The CDR3 is CASSLARGQGQETQYF. The CDR3 coding sequence is TGTGCCAGCAGCTTAGCGCGGGGACAGGGACAAGAGACCCAGTACTTC. Full variable domain (remainder filled in from reference TRBV7-6 and TRBJ2-5): GAGVSQSPRYKVTKRGQDVALRCDPISGHVSLYWYRQALGQGPEFLTYFNYEAQQDKSGLPNDRFSAERPEGSISTLTIQRTEQRDSAMYRCASSLARGQGQETQYFGPGTRLLVL.

This clonotype showed up many times. V and J are TRBV2 and TRBJ1-2, with D unclear. Looked up from germline, CDR1 is SNHLY and CDR2 is FYNNEI. The CDR3 runs 13 residues. With 3 bases removed from V and 5 bases from J, the gap between germline ends came to 10 bases. The CDR3 loop reads CASSEKGGYGYTF. As DNA, the CDR3 is TGTGCCAGCAGTGAGAAGGGAGGGTATGGCTACACCTTC.

This clonotype came up many times. The CDR3 sequence is CASSPTDSGANVLTF. In nucleotides, the CDR3 is TGCGCCAGCAGCCCTACAGACTCTGGGGCCAACGTCCTGACTTTC. The chain uses TRBV5-1 and TRBJ2-6, with D unclear. Germline V gene data show CDR1 as SGHRS and CDR2 as YFSETQ. The germline V and J ends were trimmed by 4 bases and 0 bases, with 8 bases remaining between them. The CDR3 loop spans 15 amino acids.

At least ten counts were recorded for this clonotype. This sequence joins TRBV18 and TRBJ1-3, with no clear D. The CDR3 is 16 residues long. CDR1 is KGHSH, CDR2 LQKENI, per germline. The V and J ends lost 0 bases and 0 bases respectively, with 9 bases between them. The CDR3 region has the DNA TGTGCCAGCTCACCACCTCTAGCCGGCTCTGGAAACACCATATATTTT. This gives the protein CASSPPLAGSGNTIYF.

This clonotype was observed many times. This sequence joins TRBV29-1 and TRBJ2-1, with D tentatively TRBD1 or TRBD2 (5 bases each). CDR3 size: 13 residues. V was trimmed by 7 bases and J by 12 bases, leaving 22 bases between them. Germline V gene data show CDR1 as SQVTM and CDR2 as ANQGSEA. The CDR3 DNA reads as TGCAGCGCCCGGGACCAGGGTGACGGCGGGCAGTTCTTC. Protein product: CSARDQGDGGQFF.

This clonotype was recorded at least ten times. The chain joins TRBV19 to TRBJ2-2, with D perhaps matching TRBD1 (6 bases). CDR1 LNHDA and CDR2 SQIVND come from the germline V gene (reference sequence). V lost 0 bases to trimming and J lost 4 bases, with 6 bases between them. The CDR3 is 14 residues long. DNA of the CDR3: TGTGCCAGTAGTATAGAGGGGGCCACCGGGGAGCTGTTTTTT. This translates into CASSIEGATGELFF.

The table lists this clonotype with many counts. V is TRBV12-3 or TRBV12-4 and J is TRBJ2-3, with D maybe TRBD1 (6 bases). Trimming shortened V by 2 bases and J by 0 bases, and 6 bases separated the two germline ends. This CDR3 comprises 14 residues. CDR3 region: CASSLQGSTDTQYF. The CDR3 DNA reads as TGTGCCAGCAGTTTACAGGGGAGCACAGATACGCAGTATTTT.

This clonotype was seen repeatedly, ten times or more. The chain carries TRBV4-3 and TRBJ1-4; TRBD1 is a possible D gene (5 bases). CDR3 length equals 18 residues. Trimming pared 4 bases from V and 2 bases from J, leaving 20 bases between. CDR1 is LGHNA and CDR2 is YSLEER in the germline V gene. Written as DNA, the CDR3 is TGCGCCAGCAGCCGATTTAGGGGCCCCCTTTCTACTAATGAAAAACTGTTTTTT. Amino acid sequence: CASSRFRGPLSTNEKLFF.

Many counts were recorded for this clonotype. The J gene is TRBJ1-1, the V gene TRBV29-1; possibly TRBD1 for D (5 bases). Per germline, CDR1 SQVTM and CDR2 ANQGSEA. The CDR3 consists of 14 residues. V was shortened by 6 bases and J by 5 bases, with 19 bases between the two germline ends. CDR3 protein: CSVTQTVGTTEAFF. The CDR3 nucleotides are TGCAGCGTCACCCAGACAGTGGGAACGACTGAAGCTTTCTTT.

This clonotype was recorded many times. CDR3: CASSRVGRGLVNTEAFF. In DNA, the CDR3 is TGTGCCAGCAGCCGGGTGGGGAGGGGGCTGGTGAACACTGAAGCTTTCTTT. This chain uses TRBV27 with TRBJ1-1, with TRBD1 matching 7 bases. Trimming took 6 bases from V and 0 from J; bases not matched to a gene: 13. Germline lookup yields CDR1 MNHEY and CDR2 SMNVEV (reference sequence). This CDR3 is built from 17 residues.

This clonotype was seen many times. The V and J genes are TRBV5-4 and TRBJ1-3; D is unresolved. The germline gives CDR1 SGHNT, CDR2 YYREEE (reference sequence). The germline V and J ends were trimmed by 0 bases and 2 bases, with 6 bases remaining between them. The CDR3 loop spans 14 amino acids. The DNA of the CDR3 is TGTGCCAGCAGCTTGGGAGCCACTGGAAACACCATATATTTT. This translates into CASSLGATGNTIYF. Complete variable domain (other parts from reference TRBV5-4 and TRBJ1-3): ETGVTQSPTHLIKTRGQQVTLRCSSQSGHNTVSWYQQALGQGPQFIFQYYREEENGRGNFPPRFSGLQFPNYSSELNVNALELDDSALYLCASSLGATGNTIYFGEGSWLTVV.

This clonotype was picked up many times. The rearrangement uses TRBV5-5 and TRBJ1-6; 9 nucleotides align to TRBD1. The germline gives CDR1 SGHKS, CDR2 YYEKEE (reference sequence). V trimming: 4 bases; J trimming: 14 bases; junction bases outside the gene matches: 13. The CDR3 extends over 15 amino acids. This chain's CDR3 is CASSAETGGPPSLHF. CDR3 bases: TGTGCCAGCAGCGCCGAGACAGGGGGTCCTCCGTCCCTCCACTTT.